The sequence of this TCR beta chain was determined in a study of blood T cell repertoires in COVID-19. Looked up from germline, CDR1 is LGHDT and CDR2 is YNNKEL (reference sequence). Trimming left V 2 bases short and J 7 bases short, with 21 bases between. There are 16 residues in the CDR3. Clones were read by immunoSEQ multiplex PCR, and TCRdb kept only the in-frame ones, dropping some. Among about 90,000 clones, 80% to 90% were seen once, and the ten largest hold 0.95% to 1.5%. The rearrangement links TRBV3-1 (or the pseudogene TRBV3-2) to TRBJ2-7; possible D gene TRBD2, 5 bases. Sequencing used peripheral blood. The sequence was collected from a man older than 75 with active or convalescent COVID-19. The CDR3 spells CASSQFLAGGGGEQYF. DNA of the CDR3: TGTGCCAGCAGCCAATTTCTCGCGGGCGGAGGTGGGGAGCAGTACTTC.